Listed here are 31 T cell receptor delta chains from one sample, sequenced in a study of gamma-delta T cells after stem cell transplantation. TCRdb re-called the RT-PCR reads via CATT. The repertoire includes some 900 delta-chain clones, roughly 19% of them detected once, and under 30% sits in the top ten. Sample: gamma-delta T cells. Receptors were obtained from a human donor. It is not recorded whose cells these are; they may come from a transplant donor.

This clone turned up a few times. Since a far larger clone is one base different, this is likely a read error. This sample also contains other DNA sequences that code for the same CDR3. The CDR3 coding sequence is TGTGCCTGTGACTCTCTTCTCGACACCGACAAACTCATCTTT. Protein: CACDSLLDTDKLIF. The chain recombines TRDV2 with TRDJ1; D gene uncertain. This CDR3 region has 14 residues. Germline V CDR1 and CDR2: GEAIGNYY, EKD.

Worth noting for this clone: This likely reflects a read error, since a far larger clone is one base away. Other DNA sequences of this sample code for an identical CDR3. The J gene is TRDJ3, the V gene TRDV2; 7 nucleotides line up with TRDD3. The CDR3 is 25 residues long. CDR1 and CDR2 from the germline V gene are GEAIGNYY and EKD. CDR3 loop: CACDTVSGWGTPLRLSPWDTRQMFF. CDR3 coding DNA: TGTGCCTGCGACACCGTGAGTGGATGGGGGACCCCGCTTCGTTTATCGCCCTGGGACACCCGACAGATGTTTTTC.

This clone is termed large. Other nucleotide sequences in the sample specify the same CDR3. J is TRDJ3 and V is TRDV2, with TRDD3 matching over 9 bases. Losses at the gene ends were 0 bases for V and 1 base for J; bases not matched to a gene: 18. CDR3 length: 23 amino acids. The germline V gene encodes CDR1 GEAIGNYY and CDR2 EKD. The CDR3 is CACDTLTSTGGDRASWDTRQMFF. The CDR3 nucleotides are TGTGCCTGTGACACCCTCACTAGTACTGGGGGAGACCGCGCTTCCTGGGACACCCGACAGATGTTTTTC.

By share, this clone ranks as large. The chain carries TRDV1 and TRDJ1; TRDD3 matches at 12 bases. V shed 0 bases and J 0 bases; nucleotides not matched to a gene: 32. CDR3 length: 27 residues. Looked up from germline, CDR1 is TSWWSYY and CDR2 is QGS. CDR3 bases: TGTGCTCTTGGGGAACTAGTGTCCGTTCCTACCAGTCCAAGGCTTACTGGGGGATACCCGTACACCGATAAACTCATCTTT. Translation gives CALGELVSVPTSPRLTGGYPYTDKLIF.

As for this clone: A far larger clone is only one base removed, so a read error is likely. The CDR3 protein is CACDQAGTGGLDRPWDTRQMFF. CDR3 bases: TGTGCCTGTGACCAGGCGGGTACTGGGGGCCTCGACCGCCCCTGGGACACCCGACAGATGTTTTTC. The chain recombines TRDV2 with TRDJ3; 8 positions agree with TRDD3. V was pared by 3 bases and J by 2 bases, with 20 bases of the junction left unmatched. There are 22 residues in the CDR3. Germline-derived CDR1 and CDR2 are GEAIGNYY and EKD.

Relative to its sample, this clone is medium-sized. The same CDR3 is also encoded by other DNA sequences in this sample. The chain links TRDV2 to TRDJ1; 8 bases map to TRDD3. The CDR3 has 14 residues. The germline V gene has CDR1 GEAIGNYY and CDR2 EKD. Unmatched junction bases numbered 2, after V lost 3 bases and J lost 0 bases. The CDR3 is CACDALGDTDKLIF. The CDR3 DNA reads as TGTGCCTGTGACGCACTGGGGGACACCGATAAACTCATCTTT.

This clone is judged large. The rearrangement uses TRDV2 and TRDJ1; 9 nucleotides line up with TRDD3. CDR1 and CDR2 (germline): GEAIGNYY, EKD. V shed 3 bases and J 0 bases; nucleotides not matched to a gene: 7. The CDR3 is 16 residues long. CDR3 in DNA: TGTGCCTGTGACCCCTTGGGGGATAGATACACCGATAAACTCATCTTT. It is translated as CACDPLGDRYTDKLIF.

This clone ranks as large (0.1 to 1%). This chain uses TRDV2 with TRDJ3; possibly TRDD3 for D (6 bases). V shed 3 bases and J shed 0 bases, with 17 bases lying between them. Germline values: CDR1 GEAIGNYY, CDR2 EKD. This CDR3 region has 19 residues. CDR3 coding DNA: TGTGCCTGTGACCCTATTACTGGGAGAAGCTCCTGGGACACCCGACAGATGTTTTTC. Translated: CACDPITGRSSWDTRQMFF.

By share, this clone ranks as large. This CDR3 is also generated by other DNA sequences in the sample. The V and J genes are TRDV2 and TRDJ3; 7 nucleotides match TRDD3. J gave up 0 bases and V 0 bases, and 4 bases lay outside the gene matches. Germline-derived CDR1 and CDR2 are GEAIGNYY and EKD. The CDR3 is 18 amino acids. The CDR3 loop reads CACDTAGGSSWDTRQMFF. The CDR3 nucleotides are TGTGCCTGTGACACCGCTGGGGGCAGCTCCTGGGACACCCGACAGATGTTTTTC.

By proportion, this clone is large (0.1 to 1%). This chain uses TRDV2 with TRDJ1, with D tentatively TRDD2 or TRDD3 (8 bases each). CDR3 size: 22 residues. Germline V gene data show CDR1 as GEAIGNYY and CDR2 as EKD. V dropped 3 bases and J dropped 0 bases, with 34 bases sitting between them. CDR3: CACDALPTGPGGPPTDTDKLIF. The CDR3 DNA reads TGTGCCTGTGACGCTCTTCCTACGGGGCCTGGGGGACCCCCGACCGACACCGATAAACTCATCTTT.

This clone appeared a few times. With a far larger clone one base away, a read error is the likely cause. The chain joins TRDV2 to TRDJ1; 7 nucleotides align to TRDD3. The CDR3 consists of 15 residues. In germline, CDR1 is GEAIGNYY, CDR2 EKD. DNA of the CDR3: TGTGCCCGTGACACCTGGGGGGAGTACACCGATAAACTCATCTTT. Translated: CARDTWGEYTDKLIF.

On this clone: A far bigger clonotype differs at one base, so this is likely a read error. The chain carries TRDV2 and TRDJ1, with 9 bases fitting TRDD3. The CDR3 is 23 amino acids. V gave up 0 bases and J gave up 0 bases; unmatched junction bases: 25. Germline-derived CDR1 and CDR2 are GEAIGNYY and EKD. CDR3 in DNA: TGTGCCTGTGACACCGTAGCTTCGGGCCATACTGGGGGACAAATCCAGTACACCGATAAACTCATCTTT. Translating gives CACDTVASGHTGGQIQYTDKLIF.

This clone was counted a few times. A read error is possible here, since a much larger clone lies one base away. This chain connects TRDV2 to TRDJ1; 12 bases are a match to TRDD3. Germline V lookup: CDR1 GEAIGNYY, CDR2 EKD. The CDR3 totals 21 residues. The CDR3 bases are TGTGCCTGTGACGGACTGGGGGATACCCTTAAAATAAATCACGGGGACGATGAACTCATCTTT. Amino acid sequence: CACDGLGDTLKINHGDDELIF.

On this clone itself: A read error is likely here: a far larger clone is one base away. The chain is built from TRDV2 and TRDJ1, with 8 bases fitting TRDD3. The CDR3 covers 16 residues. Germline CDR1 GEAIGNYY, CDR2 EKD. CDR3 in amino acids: CACGTLGEKYTDKLIF. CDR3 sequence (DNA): TGTGCCTGTGGCACCCTGGGGGAGAAGTACACCGATAAACTCATCTTT.

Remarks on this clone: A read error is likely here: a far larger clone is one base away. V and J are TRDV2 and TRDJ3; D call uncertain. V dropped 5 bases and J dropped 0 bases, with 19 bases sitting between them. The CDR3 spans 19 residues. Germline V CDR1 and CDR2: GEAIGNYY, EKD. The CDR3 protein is CACVGASAGSSWDTRQMFF. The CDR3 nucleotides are TGTGCCTGTGTGGGAGCCTCGGCTGGCAGCTCCTGGGACACCCGACAGATGTTTTTC.

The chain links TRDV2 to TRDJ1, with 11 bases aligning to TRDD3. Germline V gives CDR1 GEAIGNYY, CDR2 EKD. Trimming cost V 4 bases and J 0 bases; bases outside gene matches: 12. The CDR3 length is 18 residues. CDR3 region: CACERLGDRNQNTDKLIF. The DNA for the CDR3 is TGTGCCTGTGAGCGACTGGGGGATAGGAACCAAAACACCGATAAACTCATCTTT.

The CDR3 sequence: CAGGYSSWDTRQMFF. The CDR3 DNA follows: TGTGCTGGGGGATACAGCTCCTGGGACACCCGACAGATGTTTTTC. The chain has TRDV2 and TRDJ3; TRDD3 matches 10 bases. In germline, CDR1 is GEAIGNYY, CDR2 EKD. The CDR3 is made up of 15 amino acids.

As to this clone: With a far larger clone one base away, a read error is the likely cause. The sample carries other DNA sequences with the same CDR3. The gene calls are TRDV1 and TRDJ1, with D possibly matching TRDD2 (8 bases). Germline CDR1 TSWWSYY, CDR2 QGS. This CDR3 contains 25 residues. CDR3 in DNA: TGTGCTCTTGGGGAGTCAGCTTCCTACGTAAAGGGAAGGTGGGGGACTCTACCGTACACCGACAAACTCATCTTT. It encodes CALGESASYVKGRWGTLPYTDKLIF.

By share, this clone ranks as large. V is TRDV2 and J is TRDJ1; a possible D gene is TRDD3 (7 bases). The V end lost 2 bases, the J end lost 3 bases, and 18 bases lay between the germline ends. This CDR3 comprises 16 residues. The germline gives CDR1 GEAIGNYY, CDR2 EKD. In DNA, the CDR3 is TGTGCCTGTGACAAGATGGGGGACCAAATAGCCGATAAACTCATCTTT. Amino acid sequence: CACDKMGDQIADKLIF.

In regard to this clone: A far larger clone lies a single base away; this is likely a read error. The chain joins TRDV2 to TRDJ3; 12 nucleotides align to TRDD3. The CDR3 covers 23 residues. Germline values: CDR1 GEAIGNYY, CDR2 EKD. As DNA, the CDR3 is TGTGCCTGTGACACCGCCGCCCGCCCTGGGGGATACGGGGACTCCCGGGACACCCGACAGATGTTTTTC. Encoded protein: CACDTAARPGGYGDSRDTRQMFF.

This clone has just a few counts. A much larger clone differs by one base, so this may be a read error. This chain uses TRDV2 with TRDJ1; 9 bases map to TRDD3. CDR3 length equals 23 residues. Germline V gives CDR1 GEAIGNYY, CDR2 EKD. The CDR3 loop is CACVTVASGHTGGQTQYTDKLIF. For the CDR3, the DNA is TGTGCCTGTGTCACCGTAGCTTCGGGCCATACTGGGGGACAAACCCAGTACACCGATAAACTCATCTTT.

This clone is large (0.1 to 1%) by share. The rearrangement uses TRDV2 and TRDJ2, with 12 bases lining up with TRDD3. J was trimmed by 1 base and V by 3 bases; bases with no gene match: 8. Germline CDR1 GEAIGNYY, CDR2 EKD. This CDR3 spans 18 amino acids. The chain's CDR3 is CACDPVLGDTVLTAQLFF. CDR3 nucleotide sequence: TGTGCCTGTGACCCAGTACTGGGGGATACCGTTTTGACAGCACAACTCTTCTTT.

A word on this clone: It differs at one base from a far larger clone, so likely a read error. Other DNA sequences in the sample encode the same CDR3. In nucleotides, the CDR3 is TGTGCCTGCGACTCCCTACTGGGGGATCCCACCGATAAACTCATCTTT. Protein product: CACDSLLGDPTDKLIF. The chain couples TRDV2 to TRDJ1; 10 bases agree with TRDD3. Trimming removed 7 bases from V and 1 base from J; junction bases left unmatched: 11. Germline CDR1 GEAIGNYY, CDR2 EKD. The CDR3 sequence is 16 residues long.

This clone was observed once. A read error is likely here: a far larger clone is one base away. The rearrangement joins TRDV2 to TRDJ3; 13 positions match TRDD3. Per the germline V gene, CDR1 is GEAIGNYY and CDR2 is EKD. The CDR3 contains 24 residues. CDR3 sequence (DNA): TGTGCCTGTGACCAAGTAGCTTCTCCCACTGGGGGATACGAGGGCTCCTGGGACACCCAACAGATGTTTTTC. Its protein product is CACDQVASPTGGYEGSWDTQQMFF.

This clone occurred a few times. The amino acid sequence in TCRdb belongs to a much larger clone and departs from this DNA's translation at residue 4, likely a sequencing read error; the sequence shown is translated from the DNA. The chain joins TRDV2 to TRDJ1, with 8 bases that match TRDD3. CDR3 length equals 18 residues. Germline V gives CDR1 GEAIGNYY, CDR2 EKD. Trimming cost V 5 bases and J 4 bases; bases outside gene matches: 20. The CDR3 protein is CACGTLPILGAPSDKLIF. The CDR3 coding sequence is TGTGCCTGTGGCACTCTCCCCATACTGGGGGCCCCCAGCGATAAACTCATCTTT.

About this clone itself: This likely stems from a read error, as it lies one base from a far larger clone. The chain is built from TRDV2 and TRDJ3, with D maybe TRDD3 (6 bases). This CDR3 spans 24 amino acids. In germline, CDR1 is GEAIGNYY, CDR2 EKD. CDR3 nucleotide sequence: TGTGCCTGTGGCACCGGTGGCTGGGGCCTAACCGGGTTCGCGCGCTCCTGGGACACCCGACAGATGTTTTTC. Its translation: CACGTGGWGLTGFARSWDTRQMFF.

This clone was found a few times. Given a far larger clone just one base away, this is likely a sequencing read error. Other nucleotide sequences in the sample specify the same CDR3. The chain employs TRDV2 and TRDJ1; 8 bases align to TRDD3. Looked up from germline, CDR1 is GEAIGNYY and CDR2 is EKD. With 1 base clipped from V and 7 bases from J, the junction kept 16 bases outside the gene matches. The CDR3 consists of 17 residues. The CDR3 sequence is CACDTLSTGGYVSKLIF. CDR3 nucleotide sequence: TGTGCCTGTGACACTCTTAGTACTGGGGGGTACGTTTCTAAACTCATCTTT.

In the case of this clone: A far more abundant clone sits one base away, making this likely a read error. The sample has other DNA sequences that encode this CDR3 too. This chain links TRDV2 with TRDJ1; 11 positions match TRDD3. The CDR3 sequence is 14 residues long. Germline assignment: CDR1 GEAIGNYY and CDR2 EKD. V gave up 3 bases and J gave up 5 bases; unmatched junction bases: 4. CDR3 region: CACDVLGDSDKLIF. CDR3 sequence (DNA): TGTGCCTGTGACGTACTGGGGGATAGTGATAAACTCATCTTT.

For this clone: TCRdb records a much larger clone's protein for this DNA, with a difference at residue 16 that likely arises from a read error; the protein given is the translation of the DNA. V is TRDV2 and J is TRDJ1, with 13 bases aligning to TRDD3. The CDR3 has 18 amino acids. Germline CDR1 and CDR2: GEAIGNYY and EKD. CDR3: CACDPLLGDTRDTDKPIF. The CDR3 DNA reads TGTGCCTGTGACCCACTACTGGGGGATACGCGGGACACCGATAAACCCATCTTT.

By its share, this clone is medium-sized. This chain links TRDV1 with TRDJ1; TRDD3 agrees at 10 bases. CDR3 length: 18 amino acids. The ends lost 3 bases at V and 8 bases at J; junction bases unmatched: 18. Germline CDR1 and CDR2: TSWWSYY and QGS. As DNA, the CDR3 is TGTGCTCTTGGGGACCACAGAGTATGGGGGATACTAAGCGAAAAACTCATCTTT. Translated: CALGDHRVWGILSEKLIF.

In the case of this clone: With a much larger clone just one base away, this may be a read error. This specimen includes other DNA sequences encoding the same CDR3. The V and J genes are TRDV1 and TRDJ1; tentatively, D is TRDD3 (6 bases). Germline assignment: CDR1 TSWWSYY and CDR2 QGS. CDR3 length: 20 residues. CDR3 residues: CALGKTVPSLLGWYTDKLIF. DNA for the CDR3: TGTGCCCTTGGGAAAACGGTCCCATCGTTACTGGGATGGTACACCGATAAACTCATCTTT.